The 8 T cell receptor beta chains reported below all come from one sample, sequenced in a study of identical twins. TCRdb recomputed calls from the 5' RACE reads with MiXCR, one row per CDR3 protein. In the table there are some 500,000 distinct CDR3 sequences, approximately 14% of which are singletons. These same data were also listed under a study on yellow fever vaccine responses in identical twins.

What was sequenced was CD4+ T cells sorted from blood. All receptors derive from a woman under 30 in good health.

J is TRBJ2-7 and V is TRBV28, with D maybe TRBD1 (6 bases). Germline CDR1 reads MDHEN; CDR2 reads SYDVKM. This CDR3 is 15 amino acids long. V lost 5 bases and J lost 2, with 16 bases in between. CDR3 residues: CASSTGQSVTYEQYF. DNA for the CDR3: TGTGCCAGCAGTACCGGACAGAGCGTGACCTACGAGCAGTACTTC.

This clonotype came up a few times. J is TRBJ2-2 and V is TRBV5-1; 10 positions match TRBD2. J gave up 5 bases and V 5 bases, and 9 bases lay outside the gene matches. This CDR3 has 16 residues. In germline, CDR1 is SGHRS, CDR2 YFSETQ. CDR3 protein: CASSPSGSLPTGELFF. The CDR3 region has the DNA TGCGCCAGCAGTCCTAGCGGGAGTCTGCCGACCGGGGAGCTGTTTTTT.

The genes are TRBV18 and TRBJ2-2, with D maybe TRBD2 (5 bases). Germline V lookup: CDR1 KGHSH, CDR2 LQKENI. This CDR3 has 16 residues. Trimming took off 1 base at V and 6 bases at J, with 15 bases between the two ends. The CDR3 here is CASSPLYPSSSGELFF. The CDR3 DNA sequence: TGTGCCAGCTCACCACTCTACCCCTCTAGCTCCGGGGAGCTGTTTTTT.

The V call is TRBV28, the J call TRBJ2-3, with D uncertain. The CDR3 runs to 14 residues. V gave up 6 bases and J gave up 2 bases, with 12 bases separating them. Germline lookup yields CDR1 MDHEN and CDR2 SYDVKM. The chain's CDR3 is CASSPQSLTDTQYF. CDR3 nucleotides: TGTGCCAGCAGCCCTCAATCCCTCACAGATACGCAGTATTTT. Full variable domain (missing parts from reference TRBV28 and TRBJ2-3): DVKVTQSSRYLVKRTGEKVFLECVQDMDHENMFWYRQDPGLGLRLIYFSYDVKMKEKGDIPEGYSVSREKKERFSLILESASTNQTSMYLCASSPQSLTDTQYFGPGTRLTVL.

The chain employs TRBV5-1 and TRBJ2-7, with 9 bases lining up with TRBD1. The trim removed 4 bases at V and 11 bases at J, leaving 7 bases unmatched. Germline V gene lookup returns CDR1 SGHRS and CDR2 YFSETQ. The CDR3 covers 12 residues. CDR3 protein: CASSLGQGLEYF. For the CDR3, the DNA is TGCGCCAGCAGCCTAGGACAGGGGTTGGAGTACTTC.

This clonotype was counted many times. The chain combines TRBV5-1 with TRBJ2-4; tentative D call: TRBD1 (5 bases). CDR3 length: 16 amino acids. Germline loops: CDR1 SGHRS, CDR2 YFSETQ. The ends were cut back, 0 bases at V and 1 base at J, with 11 bases in the middle. The CDR3 nucleotides are TGCGCCAGCAGCTTGGGACAGCTTAGCGCCAAAAACATTCAGTACTTC. Translation: CASSLGQLSAKNIQYF.

This clonotype was detected only a few times. The chain has TRBV27 and TRBJ2-3, with a tentative D call TRBD2 (6 bases). V shed 7 bases and J shed 1 base, with 21 bases lying between them. The CDR3 is made up of 17 amino acids. Per germline, CDR1 MNHEY and CDR2 SMNVEV (reference sequence). CDR3 nucleotide sequence: TGTGCCAGCAACCCGACCCAGGTAGCGGTCGGCACAGATACGCAGTATTTT. This encodes CASNPTQVAVGTDTQYF.

This clonotype was detected ten times or more. V and J are TRBV6-2 or TRBV6-3 and TRBJ2-1, with D tentatively TRBD1 (5 bases). Germline values: CDR1 MNHEY, CDR2 SVGEGT. Trimming cost V 0 bases and J 0 bases, with 15 bases left between them. The CDR3 sequence is 18 residues long. This CDR3 reads CASSYSLRATSSYNEQFF. The CDR3 region has the DNA TGTGCCAGCAGTTACTCACTCAGGGCTACGAGCTCCTACAATGAGCAGTTCTTC.